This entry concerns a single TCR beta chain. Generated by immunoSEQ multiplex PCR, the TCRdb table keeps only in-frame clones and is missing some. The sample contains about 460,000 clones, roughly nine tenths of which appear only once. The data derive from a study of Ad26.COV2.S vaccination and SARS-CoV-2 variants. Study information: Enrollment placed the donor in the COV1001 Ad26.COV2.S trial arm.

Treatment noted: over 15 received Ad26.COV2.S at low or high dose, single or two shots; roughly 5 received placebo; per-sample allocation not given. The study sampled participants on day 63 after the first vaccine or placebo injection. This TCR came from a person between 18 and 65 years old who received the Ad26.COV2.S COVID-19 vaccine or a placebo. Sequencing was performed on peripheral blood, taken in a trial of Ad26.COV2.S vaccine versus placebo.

DNA for the CDR3: TGTGCCAGCAGCCTCCTCCCGGGACAGGGGGCTGGGCCCCAGCATTTT. As protein: CASSLLPGQGAGPQHF. V usage is TRBV28 and J usage is TRBJ1-5, with 12 bases identical to TRBD1. This CDR3 region has 16 residues. Germline V gives CDR1 MDHEN, CDR2 SYDVKM. V shed 6 bases and J 9 bases; nucleotides not matched to a gene: 12.